Shown below are 14 T cell receptor beta chains from a single sample sequenced in a study of T-cell reconstitution after alpha-beta-depleted transplantation in children. Unique molecular identifiers were built into the TCRbeta library. MiXCR, applied by TCRdb to the PCR reads, yields one record per CDR3 protein. The sample shows hundreds of thousands of distinct CDR3 sequences, 13% of them seen only once. Sequencing used PBMCs, mostly from graft donor cells, obtained 360 days after TCRalphabeta/CD19-depleted stem cell transplant. These receptor sequences come from a male patient younger than 18 who had a stem cell transplant for acute myeloid leukemia, so the T cells may come from the graft donor.

V is TRBV29-1 and J is TRBJ2-1; D gene ambiguous. Trimming cost V 2 bases and J 7 bases, with 15 bases left between them. CDR1 is SQVTM, CDR2 ANQGSEA, per germline. This CDR3 contains 14 residues. This CDR3 is CSVEMFGLLNEQFF. As DNA, the CDR3 is TGCAGCGTTGAAATGTTCGGCTTGTTAAATGAGCAGTTCTTC.

This clonotype was found many times. V and J are TRBV5-1 and TRBJ2-7; the D is unclear. The V and J ends lost 3 bases and 1 base respectively, with 11 bases between them. In germline, CDR1 is SGHRS, CDR2 YFSETQ. The CDR3 consists of 14 residues. The CDR3 protein is CASSYRTRSYEQYF. The CDR3 region has the DNA TGCGCCAGCAGCTACCGTACCCGATCCTACGAGCAGTACTTC.

This clonotype occurred a few times. This chain joins TRBV20-1 and TRBJ2-7; 7 nucleotides align to TRBD2. Losses at the gene ends were 6 bases for V and 2 bases for J; bases not matched to a gene: 4. Looked up from germline, CDR1 is DFQATT and CDR2 is SNEGSKA (reference sequence). The CDR3 runs to 12 residues. The CDR3 nucleotides read TGCAGTGCGGAAGCGGGACCCTACGAGCAGTACTTC. It translates to CSAEAGPYEQYF.

This clonotype has more than one count but fewer than ten. The chain couples TRBV29-1 to TRBJ1-1; D remains unclear. Germline lookup yields CDR1 SQVTM and CDR2 ANQGSEA. This CDR3 region has 12 residues. Between the trimmed V and J ends, which lost 4 bases and 4 bases, there was a span of 10 bases. The CDR3 region has the DNA TGCAGCGTTGGAGGGTTGGGCACTGAAGCTTTCTTT. Its translation: CSVGGLGTEAFF.

The CDR3 loop is CASSFYRTSVNIQYF. The CDR3 nucleotides read TGTGCCAGCAGTTTCTATCGGACTAGCGTAAACATTCAGTACTTC. The rearrangement links TRBV28 to TRBJ2-4, with 9 positions matching TRBD2. Germline V lookup: CDR1 MDHEN, CDR2 SYDVKM. V gave up 3 bases and J gave up 6 bases; unmatched junction bases: 6. The CDR3 is 15 residues long.

This clonotype was seen repeatedly, ten times or more. The chain is built from TRBV20-1 and TRBJ2-1; 8 positions match TRBD2. CDR1 is DFQATT and CDR2 is SNEGSKA in the germline V gene (reference sequence). The CDR3 totals 12 residues. V shed 2 bases and J 12 bases; nucleotides not matched to a gene: 6. The CDR3 region is CSARHVAGSQFF. For the CDR3, the DNA is TGCAGTGCTAGACACGTAGCGGGGTCGCAGTTCTTC.

This clonotype appeared a few times. The chain combines TRBV12-5 with TRBJ2-5, with D possibly being TRBD1 (6 bases). CDR3 length equals 15 residues. V lost 1 base, J lost 4 bases, and 13 bases lay in between. Germline lookup yields CDR1 LGHNT and CDR2 FRNRAP. The CDR3 nucleotides read TGTGCTAGTGGTTTGGGCAGGGGTCCGGGAGAGACCCAGTACTTC. It specifies CASGLGRGPGETQYF. The entire variable domain, with the rest obtained from reference TRBV12-5 and TRBJ2-5, is as follows: DARVTQTPRHKVTEMGQEVTMRCQPILGHNTVFWYRQTMMQGLELLAYFRNRAPLDDSGMPKDRFSAEMPDATLATLKIQPSEPRDSAVYFCASGLGRGPGETQYFGPGTRLLVL.

This clonotype was seen more than once but under ten times. The gene calls are TRBV20-1 and TRBJ2-1; 9 bases fit TRBD2. The length of the CDR3 is 14 residues. The ends lost 1 base at V and 7 bases at J; junction bases unmatched: 5. Germline CDR1 is DFQATT and CDR2 is SNEGSKA (reference sequence). CDR3 sequence reads: CSARGLAGRNEQFF. For the CDR3, the DNA is TGCAGTGCTAGAGGGCTAGCGGGACGGAATGAGCAGTTCTTC.

This clonotype was counted only a few times. The gene calls are TRBV20-1 and TRBJ1-5, with 7 nucleotides matching TRBD1. Looked up from germline, CDR1 is DFQATT and CDR2 is SNEGSKA (reference sequence). This CDR3 is built from 14 residues. Germline trimming cut 5 bases from V and 3 bases from J; bases unmatched to any gene: 7. The CDR3 DNA reads TGCAGTGCTCCGGGACAGCTTAACAATCAGCCCCAGCATTTT. Translated, it gives CSAPGQLNNQPQHF.

For this clonotype: Germline and junction disagree at one end, which may indicate a read error. In nucleotides, the CDR3 is TGTACCATCTGTTCGACAGGGTCGCGGCAGCCCCAGCATTTT. Its protein is CTICSTGSRQPQHF. This rearrangement joins TRBV10-3 to TRBJ1-5; TRBD1 agrees at 7 bases. The CDR3 contains 14 residues. Germline values: CDR1 ENHRY, CDR2 SYGVKD.

The sample holds a few counts of this clonotype. J is TRBJ2-2 and V is TRBV5-1; D is unclear. V was pared by 1 base and J by 1 base, with 5 bases between. Germline V CDR1 and CDR2: SGHRS, YFSETQ. This CDR3 contains 14 residues. In nucleotides, the CDR3 is TGCGCCAGCAGCTTGAAGGTGAACACCGGGGAGCTGTTTTTT. Translation: CASSLKVNTGELFF.

This chain connects TRBV4-3 to TRBJ1-4; D is perhaps TRBD1 (5 bases). The CDR3 consists of 15 residues. V shed 0 bases and J shed 7 bases, with 12 bases lying between them. From germline, CDR1 is LGHNA and CDR2 YSLEER. CDR3 in amino acids: CASSQDGGDGEKLFF. DNA of the CDR3: TGCGCCAGCAGCCAAGATGGAGGGGATGGTGAAAAACTGTTTTTT.

The V call is TRBV11-2, the J call TRBJ2-7; D remains unclear. The CDR3 spans 14 residues. CDR1 is SGHAT and CDR2 is FQNNGV in the germline V gene. Trimming shortened V by 0 bases and J by 0 bases, and 6 bases separated the two germline ends. DNA for the CDR3: TGTGCCAGCAGCTTAGATGCAAGCTCCTACGAGCAGTACTTC. This encodes CASSLDASSYEQYF. Supplemented by reference TRBV11-2 and TRBJ2-7, the full variable domain reads EAGVAQSPRYKIIEKRQSVAFWCNPISGHATLYWYQQILGQGPKLLIQFQNNGVVDDSQLPKDRFSAERLKGVDSTLKIQPAKLEDSAVYLCASSLDASSYEQYFGPGTRLTVT.

On this clonotype: One junction end disagrees with the germline gene, perhaps due to a read error. V usage is TRBV20-1 and J usage is TRBJ1-2; maybe TRBD1 (5 bases). This CDR3 is 10 amino acids long. Germline V gene lookup returns CDR1 DFQATT and CDR2 SNEGSKA (reference sequence). DNA for the CDR3: TGCAGTGCTCCACTTCCCGAGACAGTCTTC. Translating gives CSAPLPETVF.